What follows describes a single T cell receptor (beta chain). Its antigen is as yet unknown. This sample includes further DNA sequences coding for the same CDR3. This entry comes from a study of beta chain features in type 1 diabetes. Study-wide results and caveats: TCRB repertoires of naive, central memory and Treg cells appeared more similar among patients than among healthy donors.

Every isolated RNA sample was fully reverse transcribed, so sequencing captured expressed TCRB transcripts. Some clones are missing from TCRdb's copy, which holds only in-frame ones; the method was immunoSEQ multiplex PCR. The sample yields roughly 610,000 clones, 15% to 17% seen once. This CDR3 has 11 amino acids. V was shortened by 5 bases and J by 5 bases, with 5 bases between the two germline ends. Per the germline V gene, CDR1 is SGHTA and CDR2 is FQGNSA. Sorted populations all had greater than 95% purity. The receptor was derived from a man aged 18 to 35 in good health. The chain links TRBV7-2 to TRBJ2-3; D is undetermined. Sequencing input: naive CD4+ T cells from blood. In nucleotides, the CDR3 is TGTGCCAGCAGCCCCTTAGATACGCAGTATTTT. It translates to CASSPLDTQYF. The whole variable domain, filled in from reference TRBV7-2 and TRBJ2-3, reads GAGVSQSPSNKVTEKGKDVELRCDPISGHTALYWYRQSLGQGLEFLIYFQGNSAPDKSGLPSDRFSAERTGGSVSTLTIQRTQQEDSAVYLCASSPLDTQYFGPGTRLTVL.